The clone carrying this T cell receptor beta chain was counted at least ten times. Its matching antigen is unknown. The entry originates in a study of T-cell memory formation after mild COVID-19. TCRdb analysed the 5' RACE reads with MiXCR anew, one entry per CDR3 protein. The table shows roughly 13,000 distinct CDR3 sequences, with about 11% occurring only once. Trimming took 0 bases from V and 7 from J, leaving 18 bases between them. This CDR3 is 16 amino acids long. CDR1 MGHRA and CDR2 YSYEKL come from the germline V gene. Regarding the study as a whole: Proof of SARS-CoV-2 specificity was absent for the second-wave clones that crested on day 37. Several responding clones turned up in pre-infection memory, indicating that cross-reactive memory may have taken part. Those CD4+ clones that contracted were mainly in CM and EM (CD8+ ones in EMRA).

The chain uses TRBV4-1 and TRBJ2-5, with D possibly TRBD1 on 6 matching bases. The sample consisted of PBMCs or a T cell subset sorted from them (not recorded which). The source is an adult woman who had mild COVID-19 (a few samples of this study predate the infection). Cell type and time point are not known. For the CDR3, the DNA is TGCGCCAGCAGCCAAGATCGGGACATGTTTTTGGGGACCCAGTACTTC. Its translation is CASSQDRDMFLGTQYF.